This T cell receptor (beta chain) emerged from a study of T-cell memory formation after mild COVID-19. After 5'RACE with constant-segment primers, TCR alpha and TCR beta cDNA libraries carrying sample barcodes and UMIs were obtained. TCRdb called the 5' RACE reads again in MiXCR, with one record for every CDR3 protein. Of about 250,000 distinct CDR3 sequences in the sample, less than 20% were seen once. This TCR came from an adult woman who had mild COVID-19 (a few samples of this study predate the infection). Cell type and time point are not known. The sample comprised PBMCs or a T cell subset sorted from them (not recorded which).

The DNA of the CDR3 is TGTGCCAGCAGTGAGTTTGGACAGAGCTCCTACGAGCAGTACTTC. Translating it yields CASSEFGQSSYEQYF. This chain joins TRBV6-1 and TRBJ2-7; weak D call: TRBD1 (6 bases). CDR3 length: 15 amino acids. The ends were cut back, 3 bases at V and 0 bases at J, with 12 bases in the middle. Germline V gene data show CDR1 as MNHNS and CDR2 as SASEGT.